This T cell receptor (beta chain) originates from a study of CD8 T cells in ankylosing spondylitis. Study-wide findings and caveats: Under 10 highly homologous variants formed a TCR beta motif that appeared characteristic of ankylosing spondylitis blood.

MiXCR, run by TCRdb on the 5' RACE reads, gives a single entry per CDR3 protein. Of about 840,000 distinct CDR3 sequences in the sample, roughly 12% were seen once. J lost 0 bases, V lost 6 bases, and 2 bases had no gene match. This CDR3 has 14 residues. Germline V lookup: CDR1 MDHEN, CDR2 SYDVKM. This clonotype was observed a handful of times. Its target is unknown. This chain joins TRBV28 and TRBJ1-3, with 7 bases lining up with TRBD1. The specimen sequenced was blood, either unsorted or a sorted T cell fraction (not recorded which). The sequence was obtained from a male donor with ankylosing spondylitis. CDR3 amino acids: CASSGQDSGNTIYF. The CDR3 DNA sequence: TGTGCCAGCAGCGGACAGGACTCTGGAAACACCATATATTTT.